This T cell receptor (beta chain) stems from a study of human T cells and chemical hapten exposure (dated by TCRdb to the early 2020s). For the study in its entirety: For sensitization, 2% DPC in acetone was applied to an approximately 2 cm by approximately 2 cm area of upper inner arm skin. Patch tests used Finn chambers with 0.01% DPC on the upper back, scored after 6 days by International Contact Dermatitis Research Group standards. Peripheral blood TCR repertoire changes were tracked in vivo in alopecia patients during primary and secondary sensitization to the hapten diphenylcyclopropenone (DPC). Weekly therapeutic DPC doses were additionally applied to the scalp of patients throughout the approximately 23-week study period. Libraries were pooled for sequencing, and variation in per-sample TCR yields was attributed mainly to small differences in library volumes within the pool. Alopecia areata with under or over 50% scalp involvement, alopecia totalis and alopecia universalis were represented in the patient cohort, which was mostly female. Blood samples were taken from patients before sensitization (week 0) and at 2, 6 and about 24 weeks after DPC sensitization. Roughly 30 alopecia patients gave blood for TCR sequencing at one to four time points (pre-sensitization, 2, 6 and 24 weeks).

What the time point label conveys for this sample: patch test 2, 6 weeks after DPC sensitization. The sample's treatment or condition label, in plain terms: therapeutic diphenylcyclopropenone sensitization with weekly scalp DPC. Blood at each patch-test visit was drawn before the patch test was applied. Patients were considered eligible if aged 18 to 70, diagnosed with alopecia and deemed suitable for DPC therapy, and patients were excluded if pregnant. Total RNA was extracted from unfractionated whole blood that had been collected in Tempus Blood RNA tubes. The CDR1 and CDR2 encoded by the germline V gene are LGHNA and YNFKEQ. CDR3 length: 16 amino acids, cysteine to phenylalanine. The sequence is cut down to CDR3 DNA, 48 bases in frame from base 1. The junction carries 26 bases between V and J, which are trimmed by 7 bases and 8 bases respectively. Libraries were prepared through RACE. Sequencing used a NextSeq 500. During library preparation, unique molecular identifiers were attached to individual cDNA molecules so that TCRs could be counted in a quantitative, reproducible way. Both TCR alpha and TCR beta chains were sequenced from each blood RNA sample. As for how the authors treated the data: A median of about 87,000 TCRs per sample was observed, with a range of 23,224 to 690,600. The Decombinator software suite was used to annotate V, J and CDR3 in the TCR reads. To make PS versus PT1 abundance plots, every sample was subsampled to the same number of TCRs (28,000). Expanded TCRs were defined as absent before sensitization and observed at least eight times at the 2-week time point. In TCRdb, the public reads were trimmed at Q25 with fastp and aligned with MiXCR, with productive beta chains retained. Each record represents a unique CDR3 protein, reported with the most common genes and DNA among its rows. The V and J calls shown here were made by TCRdb, not taken from the authors' results. This sample lists a few hundred thousand distinct CDR3 sequences; about 6% were detected once. The ten largest account for more than 5.5% of the sample.

This clonotype showed up just a few times. Its antigen is currently not known. One base away there is no much larger clone; base qualities are not given. Here is what the overall study found, with its caveats: Significantly more large CDR3 similarity clusters were formed by expanded TCRs than by pre-sensitization or healthy control sets, consistent with antigen-driven responses. After repeated subsampling, changes were observed in the strength of the expansion versus patch-test correlation and in the threshold at which the correlation became significant. Alopecia, a presumed autoimmune disease, was present in all patients, so the immune response of the patients might differ from that of healthy individuals. A positive correlation was found between the number of PT1 expanded TCRs and patch test score, with significance reached at thresholds 8, 16 and 32 but not 4. DPC sensitization did not change the number of TCRs with a frequency above 1 in 1000, and there was no evidence of changes in global repertoire structure.

The sequence was collected from a woman in her late teens or twenties with alopecia areata. Some clones in this sample may be carry-over from other donors' samples. The chain is encoded by TRBV4-2 joined to TRBJ1-2, and the D gene may be TRBD1, 6 bases matching. Sequences were derived from whole blood, sampled in connection with sensitization to the hapten diphenylcyclopropenone (DPC). The encoded CDR3 is CASKDPFGGGSEGYTF. The DNA is TGTGCCAGCAAAGACCCCTTCGGAGGGGGTAGTGAAGGCTACACCTTC.